This entry describes one TCR beta chain. This specimen comes from a study of blood T cell repertoires in COVID-19. Background on the study: From the United States, Italy and Spain came samples of acute and convalescent COVID-19. Sample material is recorded as cDNA or gDNA derived from T cells, B-cell-depleted T cells, or PBMCs.

The CDR3 is made up of 13 amino acids. Germline V gives CDR1 SGHRS, CDR2 YFSETQ. J lost 3 bases, V lost 7 bases, and 2 bases had no gene match. Researchers sorted participants into cohorts using their self-reported clinical history. Authors' data handling: Nucleated cell counts were estimated from reference gene primer amplification. Assay: immunoSEQ multiplex PCR; the TCRdb copy retains only in-frame clones and omits some. V and J calls and clone size are as listed in that table; D and trimming were resolved from the DNA. This sample has about 280,000 clones, with roughly four fifths found just once.

This clonotype was obtained from a middle-aged man who had been exposed to COVID-19. The chain employs TRBV5-1 and TRBJ1-4; TRBD1 matches 8 bases. The sequenced material came from PBMCs or T cells enriched from blood (not recorded which). In DNA form, the CDR3 reads TGCGCCAGCCAGGGGGCGGCTAATGAAAAACTGTTTTTT. Translation gives CASQGAANEKLFF.